This T cell receptor (beta chain) emerged from a study of blood T cell repertoires in COVID-19. Trimming removed 0 bases at V and 0 bases at J, with 13 bases between. This CDR3 comprises 17 residues. CDR1 is SGHDT and CDR2 is YYEEEE in the germline V gene. Libraries were prepared by immunoSEQ multiplex PCR; TCRdb keeps only in-frame clonotypes and omits some of them. Of fewer than 200,000 clones in the sample, about 86% are singletons; the top ten hold 7.3%. The receptor comes from a man over 45 who had recovered from COVID-19. V usage is TRBV5-6 and J usage is TRBJ1-3; possible D gene TRBD1, 6 bases. Sequencing used PBMCs or T cells enriched from blood (not recorded which). CDR3 in DNA: TGTGCCAGCAGCTTGGGGTACAGGGATCGCTCTGGAAACACCATATATTTT. This encodes CASSLGYRDRSGNTIYF.